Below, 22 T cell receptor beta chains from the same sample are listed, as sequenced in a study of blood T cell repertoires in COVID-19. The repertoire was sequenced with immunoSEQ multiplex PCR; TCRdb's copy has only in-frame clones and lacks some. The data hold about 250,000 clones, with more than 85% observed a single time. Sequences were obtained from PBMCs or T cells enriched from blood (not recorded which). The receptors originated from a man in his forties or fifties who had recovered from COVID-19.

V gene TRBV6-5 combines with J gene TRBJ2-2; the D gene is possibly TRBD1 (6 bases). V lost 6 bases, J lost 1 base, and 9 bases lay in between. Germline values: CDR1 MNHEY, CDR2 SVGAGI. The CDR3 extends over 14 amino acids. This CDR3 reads CASRLQGNTGELFF. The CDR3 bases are TGTGCCAGCAGGCTACAGGGGAACACCGGGGAGCTGTTTTTT.

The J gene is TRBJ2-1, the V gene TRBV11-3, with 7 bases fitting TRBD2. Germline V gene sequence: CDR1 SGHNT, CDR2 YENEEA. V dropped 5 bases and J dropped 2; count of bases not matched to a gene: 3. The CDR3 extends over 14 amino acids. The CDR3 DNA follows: TGTGCCAGCAGCCTTCGGGGGGCCTACAATGAGCAGTTCTTC. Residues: CASSLRGAYNEQFF.

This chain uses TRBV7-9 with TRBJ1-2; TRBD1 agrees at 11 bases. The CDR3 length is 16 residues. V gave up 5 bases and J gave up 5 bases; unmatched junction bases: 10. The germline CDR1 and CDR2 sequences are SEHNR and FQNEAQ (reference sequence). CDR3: CASSPPDRGPGYGYTF. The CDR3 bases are TGTGCCAGCAGCCCCCCGGACAGGGGGCCTGGGTATGGCTACACCTTC.

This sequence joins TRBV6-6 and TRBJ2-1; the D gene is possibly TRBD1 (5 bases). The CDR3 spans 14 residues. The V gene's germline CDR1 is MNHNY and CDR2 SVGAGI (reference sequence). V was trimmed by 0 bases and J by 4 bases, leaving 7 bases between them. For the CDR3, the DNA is TGTGCCAGCAGTTACTCTCGACAGTACAATGAGCAGTTCTTC. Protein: CASSYSRQYNEQFF.

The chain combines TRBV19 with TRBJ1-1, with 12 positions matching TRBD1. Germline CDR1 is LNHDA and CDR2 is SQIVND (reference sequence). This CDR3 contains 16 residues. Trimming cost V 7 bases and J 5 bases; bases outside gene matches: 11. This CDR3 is CASKLWDRGRRTEAFF. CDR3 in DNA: TGTGCCAGTAAGCTCTGGGACAGGGGGCGCCGGACTGAAGCTTTCTTT.

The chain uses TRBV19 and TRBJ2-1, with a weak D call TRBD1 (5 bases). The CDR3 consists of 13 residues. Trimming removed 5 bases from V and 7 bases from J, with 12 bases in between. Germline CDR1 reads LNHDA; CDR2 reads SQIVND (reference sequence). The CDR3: CASSADRENEQFF. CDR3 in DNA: TGTGCCAGTAGTGCAGACAGAGAAAATGAGCAGTTCTTC. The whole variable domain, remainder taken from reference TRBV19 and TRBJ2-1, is DGGITQSPKYLFRKEGQNVTLSCEQNLNHDAMYWYRQDPGQGLRLIYYSQIVNDFQKGDIAEGYSVSREKKESFPLTVTSAQKNPTAFYLCASSADRENEQFFGPGTRLTVL.

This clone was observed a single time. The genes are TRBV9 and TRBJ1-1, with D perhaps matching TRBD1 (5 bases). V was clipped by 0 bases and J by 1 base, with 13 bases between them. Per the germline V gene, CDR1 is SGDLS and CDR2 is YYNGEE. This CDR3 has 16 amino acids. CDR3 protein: CASSVAGGERNTEAFF. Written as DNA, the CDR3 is TGTGCCAGCAGCGTAGCGGGAGGGGAAAGGAACACTGAAGCTTTCTTT. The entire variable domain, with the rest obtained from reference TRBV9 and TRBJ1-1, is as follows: DSGVTQTPKHLITATGQRVTLRCSPRSGDLSVYWYQQSLDQGLQFLIQYYNGEERAKGNILERFSAQQFPDLHSELNLSSLELGDSALYFCASSVAGGERNTEAFFGQGTRLTVV.

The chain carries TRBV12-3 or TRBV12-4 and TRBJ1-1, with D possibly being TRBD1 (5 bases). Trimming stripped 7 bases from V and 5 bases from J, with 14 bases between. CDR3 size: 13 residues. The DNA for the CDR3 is TGTGCCAGCAACGTAAGGGGAAATACTGAAGCTTTCTTT. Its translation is CASNVRGNTEAFF.

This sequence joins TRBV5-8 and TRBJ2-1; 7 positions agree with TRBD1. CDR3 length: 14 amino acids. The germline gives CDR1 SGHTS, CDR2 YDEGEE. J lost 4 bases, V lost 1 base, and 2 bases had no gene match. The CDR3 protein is CASSLPGQYNEQFF. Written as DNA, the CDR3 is TGTGCCAGCAGCTTGCCGGGACAGTACAATGAGCAGTTCTTC.

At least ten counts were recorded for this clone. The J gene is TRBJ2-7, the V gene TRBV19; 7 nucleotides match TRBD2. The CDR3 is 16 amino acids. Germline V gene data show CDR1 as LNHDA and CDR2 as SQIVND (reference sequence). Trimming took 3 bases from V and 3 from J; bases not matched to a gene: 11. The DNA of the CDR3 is TGTGCCAGTAGTATTGTAGGTGGAGCTAGCGGCTACGAGCAGTACTTC. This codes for CASSIVGGASGYEQYF.

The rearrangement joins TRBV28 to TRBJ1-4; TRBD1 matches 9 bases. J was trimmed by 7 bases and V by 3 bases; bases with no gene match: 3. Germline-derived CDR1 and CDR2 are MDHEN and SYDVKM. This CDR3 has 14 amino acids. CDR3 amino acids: CASSLGQGSEKLFF. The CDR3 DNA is TGTGCCAGCAGTTTGGGACAGGGATCTGAAAAACTGTTTTTT.

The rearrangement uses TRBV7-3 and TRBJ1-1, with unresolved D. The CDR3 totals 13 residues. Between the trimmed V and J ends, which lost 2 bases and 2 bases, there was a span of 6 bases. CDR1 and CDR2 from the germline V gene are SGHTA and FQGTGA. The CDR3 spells CASSLAQNTEAFF. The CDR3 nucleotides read TGTGCCAGCAGCTTAGCACAAAACACTGAAGCTTTCTTT.

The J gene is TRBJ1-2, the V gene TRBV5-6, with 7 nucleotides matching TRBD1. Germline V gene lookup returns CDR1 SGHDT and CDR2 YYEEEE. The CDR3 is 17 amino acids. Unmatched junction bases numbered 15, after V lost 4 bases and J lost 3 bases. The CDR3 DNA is TGTGCCAGCAGCCCGCGCGGGAGGGGGCAAAGAGACTATGGCTACACCTTC. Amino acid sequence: CASSPRGRGQRDYGYTF.

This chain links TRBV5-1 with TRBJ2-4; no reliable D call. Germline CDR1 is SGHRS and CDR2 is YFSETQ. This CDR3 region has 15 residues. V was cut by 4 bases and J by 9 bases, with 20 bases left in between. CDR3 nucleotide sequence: TGCGCCAGCAGCCCCTCCGTGCCTGCAGGTGGCATTCAGTACTTC. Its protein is CASSPSVPAGGIQYF.

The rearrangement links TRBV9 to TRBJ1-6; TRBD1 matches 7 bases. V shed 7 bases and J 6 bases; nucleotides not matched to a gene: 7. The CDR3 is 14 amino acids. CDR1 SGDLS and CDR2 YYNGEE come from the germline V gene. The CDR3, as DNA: TGTGCCAGCTCCGGGACAGTGGGTAATTCACCCCTCCACTTT. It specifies CASSGTVGNSPLHF.

CDR3 nucleotides: TGTGCCAGCAGTCCGCGGGACAGGGGATGGACCCAGTACTTC. This gives the protein CASSPRDRGWTQYF. The chain carries TRBV28 and TRBJ2-5, with TRBD1 matching over 10 bases. Germline V CDR1 and CDR2: MDHEN, SYDVKM. J was trimmed by 7 bases and V by 5 bases; bases with no gene match: 7. The CDR3 has 14 residues.

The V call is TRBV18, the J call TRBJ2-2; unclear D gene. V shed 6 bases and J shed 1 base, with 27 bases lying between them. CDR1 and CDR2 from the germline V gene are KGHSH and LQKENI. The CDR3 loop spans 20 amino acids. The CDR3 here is CASSHKPITLQQENTGELFF. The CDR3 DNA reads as TGTGCCAGCTCCCACAAACCAATTACTCTCCAGCAGGAGAACACCGGGGAGCTGTTTTTT.

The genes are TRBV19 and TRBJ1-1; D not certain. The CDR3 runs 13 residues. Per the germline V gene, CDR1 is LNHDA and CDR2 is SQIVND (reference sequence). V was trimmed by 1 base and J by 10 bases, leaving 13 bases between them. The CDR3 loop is CASSIVPREGAFF. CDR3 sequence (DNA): TGTGCCAGTAGTATAGTCCCCCGAGAGGGAGCTTTCTTT.

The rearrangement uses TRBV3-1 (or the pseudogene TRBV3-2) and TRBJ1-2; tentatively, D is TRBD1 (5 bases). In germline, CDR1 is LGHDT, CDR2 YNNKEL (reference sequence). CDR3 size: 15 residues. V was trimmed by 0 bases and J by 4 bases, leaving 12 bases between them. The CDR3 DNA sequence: TGTGCCAGCAGCCAAGATCAGGGATGGGGCTATGGCTACACCTTC. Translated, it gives CASSQDQGWGYGYTF.

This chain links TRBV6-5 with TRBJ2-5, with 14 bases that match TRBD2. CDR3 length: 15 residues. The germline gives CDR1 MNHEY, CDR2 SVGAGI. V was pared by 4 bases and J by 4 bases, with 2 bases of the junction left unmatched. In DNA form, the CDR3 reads TGTGCCAGCAGTTTGACTAGCGGGAGGGGAGAGACCCAGTACTTC. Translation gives CASSLTSGRGETQYF.

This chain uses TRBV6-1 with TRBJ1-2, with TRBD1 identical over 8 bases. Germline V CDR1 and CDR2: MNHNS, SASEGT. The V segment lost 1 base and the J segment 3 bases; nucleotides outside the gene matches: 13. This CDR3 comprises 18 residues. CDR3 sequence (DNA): TGTGCCAGCAGTGAAGGGCAGGGGGCGAGAAAGGGATACTATGGCTACACCTTC. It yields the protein CASSEGQGARKGYYGYTF.

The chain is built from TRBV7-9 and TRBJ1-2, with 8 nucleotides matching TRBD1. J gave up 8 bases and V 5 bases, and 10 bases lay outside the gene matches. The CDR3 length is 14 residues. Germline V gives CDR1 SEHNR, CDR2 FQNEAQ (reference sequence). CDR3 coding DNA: TGTGCCAGCAGCCTTACTGGACAGGGTCCGGGCTACACCTTC. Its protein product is CASSLTGQGPGYTF. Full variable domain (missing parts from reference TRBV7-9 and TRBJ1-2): DTGVSQNPRHKITKRGQNVTFRCDPISEHNRLYWYRQTLGQGPEFLTYFQNEAQLEKSRLLSDRFSAERPKGSFSTLEIQRTEQGDSAMYLCASSLTGQGPGYTFGSGTRLTVV.